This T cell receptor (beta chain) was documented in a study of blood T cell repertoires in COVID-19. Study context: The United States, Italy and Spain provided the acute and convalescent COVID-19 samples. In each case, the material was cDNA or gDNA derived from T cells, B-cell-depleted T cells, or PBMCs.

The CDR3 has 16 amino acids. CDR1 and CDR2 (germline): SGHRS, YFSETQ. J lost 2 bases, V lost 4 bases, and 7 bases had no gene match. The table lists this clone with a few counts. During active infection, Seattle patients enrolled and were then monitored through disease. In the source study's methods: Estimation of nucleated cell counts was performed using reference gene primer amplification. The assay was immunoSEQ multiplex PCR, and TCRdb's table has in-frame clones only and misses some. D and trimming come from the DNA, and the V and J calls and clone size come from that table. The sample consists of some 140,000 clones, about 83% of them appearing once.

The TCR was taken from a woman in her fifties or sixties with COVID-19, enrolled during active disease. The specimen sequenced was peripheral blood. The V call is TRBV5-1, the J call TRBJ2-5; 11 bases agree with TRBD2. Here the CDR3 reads CASSLQGLAVQETQYF. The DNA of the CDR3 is TGCGCCAGCAGCCTCCAGGGACTAGCGGTACAAGAGACCCAGTACTTC.